This T cell receptor beta chain was documented in a study of T cell responses to AZD1222 COVID-19 vaccine. Regarding this clone: Its antigen is not identified.

Study-wide points: The donors showed a predominance of white British ancestry and of females, with possible underestimation of clonal diversity.

Profiled with immunoSEQ multiplex PCR; TCRdb holds only in-frame clones, not every one. This table holds 190,000 or so clones, roughly 92% found once. This receptor was taken from an adult who received the AZD1222 COVID-19 vaccine. The sequenced sample was peripheral blood, obtained 28 days after the second AZD1222 dose.

The CDR3 is CASSPNRNTGELFF. CDR3 coding DNA: TGTGCCAGCAGCCCGAATAGGAACACCGGGGAGCTGTTTTTT. This chain links TRBV2 with TRBJ2-2; unclear D gene. Germline-derived CDR1 and CDR2 are SNHLY and FYNNEI. The CDR3 has 14 amino acids. Trimming pared 6 bases from V and 1 base from J, leaving 9 bases between.